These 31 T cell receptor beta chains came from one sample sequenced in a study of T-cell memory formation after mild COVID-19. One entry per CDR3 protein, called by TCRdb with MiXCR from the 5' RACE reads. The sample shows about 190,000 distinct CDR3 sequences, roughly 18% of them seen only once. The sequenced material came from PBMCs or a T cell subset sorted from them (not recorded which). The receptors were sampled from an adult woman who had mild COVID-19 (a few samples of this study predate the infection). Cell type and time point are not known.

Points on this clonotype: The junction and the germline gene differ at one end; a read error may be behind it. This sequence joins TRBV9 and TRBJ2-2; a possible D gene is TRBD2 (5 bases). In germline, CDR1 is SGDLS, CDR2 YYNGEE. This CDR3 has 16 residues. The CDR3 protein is CSSSPSRLSNTGELFF. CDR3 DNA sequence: TGTTCCAGCAGCCCCTCGAGACTATCGAACACCGGGGAGCTGTTTTTT.

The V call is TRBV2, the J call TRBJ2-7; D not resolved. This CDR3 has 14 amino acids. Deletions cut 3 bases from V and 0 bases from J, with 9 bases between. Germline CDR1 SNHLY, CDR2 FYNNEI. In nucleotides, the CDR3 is TGTGCCAGCAGTGACCAGATTCTCTCCTACGAGCAGTACTTC. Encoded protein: CASSDQILSYEQYF.

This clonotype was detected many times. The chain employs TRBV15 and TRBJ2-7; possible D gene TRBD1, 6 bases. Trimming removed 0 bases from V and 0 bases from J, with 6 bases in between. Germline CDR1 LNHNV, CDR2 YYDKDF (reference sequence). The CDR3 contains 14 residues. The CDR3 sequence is CATSREGGSYEQYF. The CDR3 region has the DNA TGTGCCACCAGCAGAGAAGGGGGCTCCTACGAGCAGTACTTC.

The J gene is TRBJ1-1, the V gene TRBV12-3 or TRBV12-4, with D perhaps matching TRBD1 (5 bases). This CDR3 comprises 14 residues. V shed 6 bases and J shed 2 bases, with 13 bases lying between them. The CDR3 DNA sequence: TGTGCCAGCAGCAAACAGGAGCTTAACACTGAAGCTTTCTTT. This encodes CASSKQELNTEAFF.

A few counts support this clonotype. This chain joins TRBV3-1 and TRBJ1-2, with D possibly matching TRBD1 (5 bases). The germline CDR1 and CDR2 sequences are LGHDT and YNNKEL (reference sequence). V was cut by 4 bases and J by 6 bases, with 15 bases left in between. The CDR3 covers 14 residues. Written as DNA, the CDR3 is TGTGCCAGCAGCCCCGAGGGGCACAGAAATGGCTACACCTTC. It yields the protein CASSPEGHRNGYTF.

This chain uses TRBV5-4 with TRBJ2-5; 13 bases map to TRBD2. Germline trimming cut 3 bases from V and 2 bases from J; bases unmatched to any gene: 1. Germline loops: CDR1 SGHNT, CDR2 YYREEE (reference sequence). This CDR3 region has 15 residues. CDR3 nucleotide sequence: TGTGCCAGCAGCTGGGGACTAGCGGGGCAAGAGACCCAGTACTTC. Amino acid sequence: CASSWGLAGQETQYF.

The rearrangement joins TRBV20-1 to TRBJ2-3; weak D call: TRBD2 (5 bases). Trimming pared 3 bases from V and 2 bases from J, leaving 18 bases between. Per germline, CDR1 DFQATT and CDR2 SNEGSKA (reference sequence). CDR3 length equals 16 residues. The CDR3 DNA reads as TGCAGTGCTAGGCGCCCCCTCTCGGGGAACACAGATACGCAGTATTTT. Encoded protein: CSARRPLSGNTDTQYF.

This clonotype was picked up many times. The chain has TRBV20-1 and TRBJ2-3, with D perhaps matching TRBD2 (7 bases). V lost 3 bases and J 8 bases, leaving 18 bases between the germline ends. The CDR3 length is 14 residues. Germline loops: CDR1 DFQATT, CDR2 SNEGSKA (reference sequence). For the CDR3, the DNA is TGCAGTGCTAGTGGAGGGGGGGCCGTTTCTACGCAGTATTTT. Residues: CSASGGGAVSTQYF.

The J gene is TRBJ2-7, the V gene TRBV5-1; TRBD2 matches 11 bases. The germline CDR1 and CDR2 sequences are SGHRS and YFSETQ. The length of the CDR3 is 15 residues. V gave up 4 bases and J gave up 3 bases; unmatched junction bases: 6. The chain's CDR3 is CASSGGTSGYYEQYF. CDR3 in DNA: TGCGCCAGCAGCGGCGGGACTAGCGGATACTACGAGCAGTACTTC.

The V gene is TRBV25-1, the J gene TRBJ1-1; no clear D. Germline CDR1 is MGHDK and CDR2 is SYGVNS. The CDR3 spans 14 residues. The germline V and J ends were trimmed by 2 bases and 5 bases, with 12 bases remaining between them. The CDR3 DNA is TGTGCCAGCAGTGAACTATCCCTTGGGACTGAAGCTTTCTTT. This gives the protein CASSELSLGTEAFF. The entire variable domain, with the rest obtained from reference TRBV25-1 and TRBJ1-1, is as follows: EADIYQTPRYLVIGTGKKITLECSQTMGHDKMYWYQQDPGMELHLIHYSYGVNSTEKGDLSSESTVSRIRTEHFPLTLESARPSHTSQYLCASSELSLGTEAFFGQGTRLTVV.

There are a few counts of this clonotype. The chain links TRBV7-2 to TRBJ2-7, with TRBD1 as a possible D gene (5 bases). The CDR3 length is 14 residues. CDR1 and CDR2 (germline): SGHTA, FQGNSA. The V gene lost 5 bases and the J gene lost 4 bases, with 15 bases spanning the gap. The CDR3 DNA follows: TGTGCCAGCAGCCGGAATCCAGGGTATTACGAGCAGTACTTC. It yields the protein CASSRNPGYYEQYF.

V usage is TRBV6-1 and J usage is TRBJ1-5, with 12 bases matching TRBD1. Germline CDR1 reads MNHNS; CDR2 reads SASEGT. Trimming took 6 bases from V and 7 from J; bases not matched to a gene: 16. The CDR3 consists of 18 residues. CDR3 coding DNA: TGTGCCAGCAGCCAAGCCCGGGGACAGGGGGCGATCGGCCAGCCCCAGCATTTT. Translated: CASSQARGQGAIGQPQHF.

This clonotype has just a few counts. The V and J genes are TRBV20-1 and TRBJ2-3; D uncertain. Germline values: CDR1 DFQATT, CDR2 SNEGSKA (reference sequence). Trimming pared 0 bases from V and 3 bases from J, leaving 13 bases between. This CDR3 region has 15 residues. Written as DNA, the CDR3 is TGCAGTGCTAGAGATCCGGCGTTGGTAACAGATACGCAGTATTTT. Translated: CSARDPALVTDTQYF.

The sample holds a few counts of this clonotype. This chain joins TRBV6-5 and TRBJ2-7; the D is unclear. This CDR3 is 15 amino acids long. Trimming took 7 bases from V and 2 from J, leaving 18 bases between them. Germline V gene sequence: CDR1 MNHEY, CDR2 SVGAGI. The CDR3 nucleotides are TGTGCCAGCAATCTCACGCCGGACGGTCCCTACGAGCAGTACTTC. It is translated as CASNLTPDGPYEQYF.

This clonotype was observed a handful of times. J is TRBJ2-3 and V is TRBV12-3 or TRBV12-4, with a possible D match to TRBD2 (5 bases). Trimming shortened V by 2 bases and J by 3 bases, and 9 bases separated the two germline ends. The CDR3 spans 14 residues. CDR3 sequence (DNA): TGTGCCAGCAGTTTAATCGGGAAAACAGATACGCAGTATTTT. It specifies CASSLIGKTDTQYF.

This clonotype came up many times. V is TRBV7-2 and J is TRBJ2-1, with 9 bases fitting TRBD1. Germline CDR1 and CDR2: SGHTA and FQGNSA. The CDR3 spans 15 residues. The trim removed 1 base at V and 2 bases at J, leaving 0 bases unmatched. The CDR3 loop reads CASSLGQGAYNEQFF. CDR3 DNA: TGTGCCAGCAGCTTAGGACAGGGGGCCTACAATGAGCAGTTCTTC.

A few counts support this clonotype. CDR3 bases: TGTGCCAGCAGCCAAGATCGACTGCGGGACAGCAATCAGCCCCAGCATTTT. It specifies CASSQDRLRDSNQPQHF. This rearrangement joins TRBV4-2 to TRBJ1-5; possible D gene TRBD1, 5 bases. The CDR3 contains 17 residues. The germline CDR1 and CDR2 sequences are LGHNA and YNFKEQ. Between the trimmed V and J ends, which lost 0 bases and 1 base, there was a span of 13 bases.

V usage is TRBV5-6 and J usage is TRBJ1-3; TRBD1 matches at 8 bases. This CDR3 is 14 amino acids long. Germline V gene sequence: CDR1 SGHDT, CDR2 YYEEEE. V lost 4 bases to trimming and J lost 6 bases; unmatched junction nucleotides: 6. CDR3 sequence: CASSRDRGLNTIYF. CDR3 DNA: TGTGCCAGCAGCCGAGACAGGGGATTAAACACCATATATTTT.

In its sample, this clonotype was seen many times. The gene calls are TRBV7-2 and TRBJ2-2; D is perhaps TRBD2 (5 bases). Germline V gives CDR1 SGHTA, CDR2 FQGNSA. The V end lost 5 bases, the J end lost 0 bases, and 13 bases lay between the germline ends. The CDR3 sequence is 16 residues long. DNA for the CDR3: TGTGCCAGCAGCCAGATGGCGGGCCCGAACACCGGGGAGCTGTTTTTT. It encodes CASSQMAGPNTGELFF.

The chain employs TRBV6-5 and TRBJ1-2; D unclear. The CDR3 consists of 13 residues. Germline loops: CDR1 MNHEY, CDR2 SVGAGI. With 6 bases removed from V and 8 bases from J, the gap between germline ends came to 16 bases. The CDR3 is CASRSLGLRGYTF. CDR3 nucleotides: TGTGCCAGCAGGTCCCTTGGACTGCGGGGCTACACCTTC.

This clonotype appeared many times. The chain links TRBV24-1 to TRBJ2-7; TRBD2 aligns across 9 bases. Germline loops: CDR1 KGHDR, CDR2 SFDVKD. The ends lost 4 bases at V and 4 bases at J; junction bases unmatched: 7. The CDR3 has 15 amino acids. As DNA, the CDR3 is TGTGCCACCAGTGACTCCGGGACTAGCCGGTACGAGCAGTACTTC. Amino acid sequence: CATSDSGTSRYEQYF.

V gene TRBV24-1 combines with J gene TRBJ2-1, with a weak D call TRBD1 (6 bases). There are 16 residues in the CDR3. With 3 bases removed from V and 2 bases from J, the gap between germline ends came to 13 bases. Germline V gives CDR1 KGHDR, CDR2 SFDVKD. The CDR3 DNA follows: TGTGCCACCAGTGATCACGGACAGAGCACCTACAATGAGCAGTTCTTC. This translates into CATSDHGQSTYNEQFF.

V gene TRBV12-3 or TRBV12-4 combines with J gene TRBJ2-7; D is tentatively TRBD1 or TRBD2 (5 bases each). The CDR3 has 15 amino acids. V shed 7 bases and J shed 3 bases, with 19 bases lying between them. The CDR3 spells CASTLGRRGHYEQYF. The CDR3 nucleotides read TGTGCCAGCACTCTGGGTCGACGGGGCCACTACGAGCAGTACTTC.

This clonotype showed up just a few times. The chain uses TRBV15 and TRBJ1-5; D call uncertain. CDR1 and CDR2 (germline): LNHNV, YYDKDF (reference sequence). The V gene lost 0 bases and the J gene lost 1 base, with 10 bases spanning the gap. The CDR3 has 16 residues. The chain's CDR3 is CATSRDRVKSNQPQHF. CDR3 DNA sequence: TGTGCCACCAGCAGAGATAGGGTTAAGAGCAATCAGCCCCAGCATTTT.

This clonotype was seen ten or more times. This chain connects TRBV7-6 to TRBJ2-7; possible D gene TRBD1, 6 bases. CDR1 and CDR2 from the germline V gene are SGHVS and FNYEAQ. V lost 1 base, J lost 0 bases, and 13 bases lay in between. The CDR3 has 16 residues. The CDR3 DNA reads TGTGCCAGCAGCTTAGGCATCAGGGGCCACTCCTACGAGCAGTACTTC. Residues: CASSLGIRGHSYEQYF.

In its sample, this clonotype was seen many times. The CDR3 DNA is TGCGCCAGCAGCATCACCGGGACTAGCGGGTCTTACGAGCAGTACTTC. Translated, it gives CASSITGTSGSYEQYF. The chain employs TRBV5-1 and TRBJ2-7; TRBD2 aligns across 12 bases. CDR1 is SGHRS and CDR2 is YFSETQ in the germline V gene. The CDR3 sequence is 16 residues long. J gave up 4 bases and V 4 bases, and 9 bases lay outside the gene matches.

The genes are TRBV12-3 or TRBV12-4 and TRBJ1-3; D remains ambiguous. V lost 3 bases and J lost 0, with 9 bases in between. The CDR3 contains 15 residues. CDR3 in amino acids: CASSFGGSSGNTIYF. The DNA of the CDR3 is TGTGCCAGCAGTTTTGGCGGAAGCTCTGGAAACACCATATATTTT.

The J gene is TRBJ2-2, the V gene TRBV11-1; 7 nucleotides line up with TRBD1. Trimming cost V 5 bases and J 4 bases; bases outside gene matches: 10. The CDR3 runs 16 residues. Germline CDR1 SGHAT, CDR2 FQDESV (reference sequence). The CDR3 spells CASSPPQGRVTGELFF. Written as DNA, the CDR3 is TGTGCCAGCAGCCCTCCACAGGGGCGCGTCACCGGGGAGCTGTTTTTT.

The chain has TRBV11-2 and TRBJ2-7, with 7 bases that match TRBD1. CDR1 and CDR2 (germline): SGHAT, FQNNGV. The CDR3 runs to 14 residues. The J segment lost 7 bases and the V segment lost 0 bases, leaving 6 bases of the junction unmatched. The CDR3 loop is CASSLEGTAREQYF. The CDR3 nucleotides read TGTGCCAGCAGCTTAGAGGGGACAGCACGGGAGCAGTACTTC.

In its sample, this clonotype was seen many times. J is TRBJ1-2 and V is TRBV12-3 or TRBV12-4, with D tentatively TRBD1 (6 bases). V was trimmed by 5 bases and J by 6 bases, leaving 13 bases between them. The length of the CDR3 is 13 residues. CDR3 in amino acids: CASSPNRVDGYTF. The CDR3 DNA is TGTGCCAGCAGTCCTAACAGGGTTGATGGCTACACCTTC.

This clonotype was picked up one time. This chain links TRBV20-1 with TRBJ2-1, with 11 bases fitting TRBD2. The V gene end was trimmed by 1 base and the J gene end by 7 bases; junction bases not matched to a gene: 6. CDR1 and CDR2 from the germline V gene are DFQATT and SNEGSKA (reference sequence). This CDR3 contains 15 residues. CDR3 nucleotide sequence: TGCAGTGCTAGAGGACTAGCGGGAATGGGTAATGAGCAGTTCTTC. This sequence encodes CSARGLAGMGNEQFF.